This TCR beta chain emerged from a study of T cell responses to AZD1222 COVID-19 vaccine. Background on the study: Whether given at about 4 or about 12 weeks, second doses were pooled.

Turning to this clone: Its antigen remains unidentified.

The germline V gene has CDR1 SGDLS and CDR2 YYNGEE. Unmatched junction bases numbered 7, after V lost 7 bases and J lost 10 bases. CDR3 length equals 11 residues. The study's findings and limits: Clonal diversity was possibly underestimated, and white British individuals and females predominated among donors. Reports say nearly half of spike-specific TCRs go after unmutated variant regions. The number of AZD1222 recipients seropositive at baseline was only five to seven.

Using immunoSEQ multiplex PCR, the repertoire was profiled, and TCRdb retains in-frame clones only, with some absent. Seen here are about 140,000 clones, approximately 92% observed once, and the top ten hold 4% to 5.5%. The receptor comes from an adult in good health. The V call is TRBV9, the J call TRBJ1-2; the match to TRBD1 covers 7 bases. The sample here was peripheral blood, taken on day 0 of AZD1222 vaccination. In DNA form, the CDR3 reads TGTGCCAGCGGGAGACAGGGCATCTACACCTTC. Translated: CASGRQGIYTF.